A single sample gave rise to the 27 T cell receptor beta chains below, sequenced in a study of blood T cell repertoires in COVID-19. The repertoire was sequenced with immunoSEQ multiplex PCR; TCRdb's copy has only in-frame clones and lacks some. The repertoire includes some 110,000 clones, 75% to 90% of them detected once, and roughly 8% sits in the top ten. The sample comprised peripheral blood. These receptors all stem from a human donor in a cohort sampled during active COVID-19.

In its sample, this clone was seen once. This chain uses TRBV12-5 with TRBJ2-1; TRBD1 might be the D (6 bases). Germline loops: CDR1 LGHNT, CDR2 FRNRAP. This CDR3 spans 14 amino acids. The ends were cut back, 6 bases at V and 9 bases at J, with 18 bases in the middle. CDR3 region: CASGPLQGEGEQFF. Written as DNA, the CDR3 is TGTGCTAGTGGCCCCCTACAGGGTGAGGGTGAGCAGTTCTTC.

This clone appeared a few times. CDR3 protein: CASSPAQSGTEAFF. The CDR3 coding sequence is TGTGCCAGCAGCCCAGCGCAGTCGGGCACTGAAGCTTTCTTT. The rearrangement uses TRBV5-5 and TRBJ1-1; D unclear. Germline CDR1 SGHKS, CDR2 YYEKEE (reference sequence). CDR3 length: 14 amino acids. V gave up 4 bases and J gave up 4 bases, with 14 bases separating them.

J is TRBJ1-4 and V is TRBV15; 7 nucleotides match TRBD1. CDR1 is LNHNV, CDR2 YYDKDF, per germline (reference sequence). V was pared by 1 base and J by 4 bases, with 3 bases of the junction left unmatched. The CDR3 has 15 amino acids. The CDR3 sequence is CATSRGGQHNEKLFF. CDR3 bases: TGTGCCACCAGCAGAGGGGGACAGCATAATGAAAAACTGTTTTTT.

The chain employs TRBV7-3 and TRBJ2-4, with 10 bases lining up with TRBD1. CDR3 length: 18 residues. The junction had 12 bases not matched to a gene; V was cut back by 4 bases and J by 3 bases. Germline CDR1 SGHTA, CDR2 FQGTGA. CDR3 bases: TGTGCCAGCAGCTCGGGGACAGGGGTGGGGAAGGGCAAAAACATTCAGTACTTC. This codes for CASSSGTGVGKGKNIQYF.

The gene calls are TRBV28 and TRBJ1-2, with 12 bases identical to TRBD1. Germline values: CDR1 MDHEN, CDR2 SYDVKM. This CDR3 is built from 14 residues. J was trimmed by 7 bases and V by 5 bases; bases with no gene match: 5. The CDR3 here is CASSPGTGGFGYTF. The CDR3 nucleotides read TGTGCCAGCAGTCCCGGGACAGGGGGCTTTGGCTACACCTTC.

This clone was detected only a few times. This chain joins TRBV19 and TRBJ1-2; 8 nucleotides agree with TRBD1. V gave up 9 bases and J gave up 5 bases; unmatched junction bases: 11. Germline CDR1 reads LNHDA; CDR2 reads SQIVND (reference sequence). This CDR3 spans 14 amino acids. The CDR3 nucleotides are TGTGCCAGCAGACAGGGGTCGACTGGGTATGGCTACACCTTC. Its protein product is CASRQGSTGYGYTF.

The rearrangement uses TRBV5-1 and TRBJ1-2; TRBD1 matches at 8 bases. The CDR3 is made up of 15 amino acids. The junction had 6 bases not matched to a gene; V was cut back by 3 bases and J by 2 bases. The germline gives CDR1 SGHRS, CDR2 YFSETQ. The CDR3 DNA reads TGCGCCAGCAGCTGGGGGACAGGTGAAAACTATGGCTACACCTTC. It is translated as CASSWGTGENYGYTF.

This chain uses TRBV10-2 with TRBJ2-5, with D maybe TRBD2 (5 bases). The CDR3 extends over 13 amino acids. CDR1 WSHSY and CDR2 SAAADI come from the germline V gene. Trimming removed 8 bases from V and 3 bases from J, with 13 bases in between. The DNA for the CDR3 is TGCGCCAGCGGCCTTTCGAGGGAAGAGACCCAGTACTTC. Translation gives CASGLSREETQYF.

The gene calls are TRBV5-1 and TRBJ1-3, with D hard to call. The CDR3 covers 15 residues. V was clipped by 0 bases and J by 1 base, with 8 bases between them. The germline gives CDR1 SGHRS, CDR2 YFSETQ. CDR3 nucleotides: TGCGCCAGCAGCTTGGGGGCTCCTTCTGGAAACACCATATATTTT. Encoded protein: CASSLGAPSGNTIYF.

The CDR3 DNA reads TGTGCCAGCAGTAGAACCGGGACAGAGAACTACGAGCAGTACTTC. Translating it yields CASSRTGTENYEQYF. This chain uses TRBV27 with TRBJ2-7; 7 bases match TRBD1. The junction had 10 bases not matched to a gene; V was cut back by 5 bases and J by 3 bases. Germline CDR1 MNHEY, CDR2 SMNVEV (reference sequence). The CDR3 contains 15 residues.

This chain links TRBV2 with TRBJ2-6, with 8 bases lining up with TRBD1. This CDR3 comprises 15 residues. CDR1 is SNHLY and CDR2 is FYNNEI in the germline V gene. J was trimmed by 3 bases and V by 8 bases; bases with no gene match: 6. The chain's CDR3 is CASRDRSFGANVLTF. The CDR3 DNA is TGTGCCAGCCGGGACAGGTCGTTTGGGGCCAACGTCCTGACTTTC. Filled out from reference TRBV2 and TRBJ2-6, the complete variable domain reads EPEVTQTPSHQVTQMGQEVILRCVPISNHLYFYWYRQILGQKVEFLVSFYNNEISEKSEIFDDQFSVERPDGSNFTLKIRSTKLEDSAMYFCASRDRSFGANVLTFGAGSRLTVL.

The chain uses TRBV25-1 and TRBJ1-3, with unresolved D. This CDR3 is 13 amino acids long. The germline V gene has CDR1 MGHDK and CDR2 SYGVNS. V lost 1 base and J lost 7, with 8 bases in between. The CDR3 loop reads CASSEWAPNTIYF. The CDR3 nucleotides read TGTGCCAGCAGTGAATGGGCGCCGAACACCATATATTTT.

The V call is TRBV6-5, the J call TRBJ2-4; D is perhaps TRBD1 (5 bases). The germline V gene has CDR1 MNHEY and CDR2 SVGAGI. Trimming cost V 4 bases and J 9 bases, with 16 bases left between them. The CDR3 runs to 14 residues. CDR3 coding DNA: TGTGCCAGCAGTTTCGCGACAGATTTGGGCATTCAGTACTTC. It yields the protein CASSFATDLGIQYF.

The genes are TRBV5-1 and TRBJ1-2; no reliable D call. The CDR3 loop spans 13 amino acids. Looked up from germline, CDR1 is SGHRS and CDR2 is YFSETQ. Between the trimmed V and J ends, which lost 0 bases and 5 bases, there was a span of 8 bases. CDR3 loop: CASSLDGGYGYTF. CDR3 nucleotides: TGCGCCAGCAGCTTGGATGGCGGATATGGCTACACCTTC.

The chain joins TRBV5-1 to TRBJ2-5, with 7 nucleotides matching TRBD2. Germline V CDR1 and CDR2: SGHRS, YFSETQ. The length of the CDR3 is 16 residues. The V segment lost 0 bases and the J segment 5 bases; nucleotides outside the gene matches: 10. Here the CDR3 DNA reads TGCGCCAGCAGCTTGGCCGGGGGAGGGCCGAGGGAGACCCAGTACTTC. Residues: CASSLAGGGPRETQYF.

This clone has just one count. The chain couples TRBV10-3 to TRBJ1-5; 9 bases are shared with TRBD1. CDR3 length: 12 residues. The J segment lost 10 bases and the V segment lost 10 bases, leaving 8 bases of the junction unmatched. Germline V gene data show CDR1 as ENHRY and CDR2 as SYGVKD. Here the CDR3 DNA reads TGTGCCACCGGACAGGGGACTAGACCCCAGCATTTT. It is translated as CATGQGTRPQHF.

The chain joins TRBV5-1 to TRBJ1-1; D gene ambiguous. The V end lost 2 bases, the J end lost 1 base, and 15 bases lay between the germline ends. Per germline, CDR1 SGHRS and CDR2 YFSETQ. CDR3 length equals 16 residues. CDR3 region: CASSLYGSLRNTEAFF. In DNA form, the CDR3 reads TGCGCCAGCAGCTTATATGGGAGTTTGCGGAACACTGAAGCTTTCTTT.

This chain joins TRBV5-1 and TRBJ2-7; D might be TRBD2 (6 bases). Germline CDR1 reads SGHRS; CDR2 reads YFSETQ. The germline V and J ends were trimmed by 7 bases and 1 base, with 15 bases remaining between them. The CDR3 runs to 14 residues. The CDR3 sequence: CASSIGGDSYEQYF. The CDR3, as DNA: TGCGCCAGCTCCATCGGCGGGGATTCCTACGAGCAGTACTTC.

V is TRBV2 and J is TRBJ2-5; 10 nucleotides match TRBD1. Unmatched junction bases numbered 6, after V lost 6 bases and J lost 5 bases. CDR1 and CDR2 (germline): SNHLY, FYNNEI. This CDR3 spans 14 amino acids. CDR3 sequence reads: CASSGDRGRETQYF. CDR3 sequence (DNA): TGTGCCAGCAGCGGGGACAGGGGAAGGGAGACCCAGTACTTC.

This sequence joins TRBV29-1 and TRBJ1-1; 8 bases agree with TRBD1. The CDR3 loop spans 14 amino acids. CDR1 SQVTM and CDR2 ANQGSEA come from the germline V gene. Unmatched junction bases numbered 8, after V lost 6 bases and J lost 2 bases. The CDR3 reads CSVERDRPNTEAFF. The DNA for the CDR3 is TGCAGCGTGGAACGGGACAGGCCTAACACTGAAGCTTTCTTT.

This chain joins TRBV3-1 (or the pseudogene TRBV3-2) and TRBJ2-5; possible D gene TRBD1, 6 bases. Trimming took 6 bases from V and 1 from J, leaving 12 bases between them. This CDR3 is 14 amino acids long. Germline loops: CDR1 LGHDT, CDR2 YNNKEL (reference sequence). The CDR3 DNA follows: TGTGCCAGCAGTCCCAGGGGACGCCAAGAGACCCAGTACTTC. Amino acids: CASSPRGRQETQYF.

The chain uses TRBV6-6 and TRBJ2-2; possibly TRBD2 for D (6 bases). The CDR3 runs to 14 residues. V lost 4 bases to trimming and J lost 4 bases, with 10 bases between them. CDR1 and CDR2 from the germline V gene are MNHNY and SVGAGI (reference sequence). CDR3 amino acids: CASSSGVGTGELFF. The CDR3 DNA sequence: TGTGCCAGCAGTTCGGGGGTGGGCACCGGGGAGCTGTTTTTT.

This sequence joins TRBV11-2 and TRBJ2-7; TRBD2 is a possible D gene (5 bases). The CDR3 contains 19 residues. The ends were cut back, 5 bases at V and 2 bases at J, with 28 bases in the middle. The germline V gene has CDR1 SGHAT and CDR2 FQNNGV. The DNA of the CDR3 is TGTGCCAGCAGCCAGAAGCTCCCGGGCCCAACGAGCGGCACCTACGAGCAGTACTTC. It translates to CASSQKLPGPTSGTYEQYF.

V and J are TRBV14 and TRBJ2-2; 7 bases line up with TRBD2. The CDR3 is made up of 15 amino acids. J lost 3 bases, V lost 3 bases, and 4 bases had no gene match. Germline CDR1 is SGHDN and CDR2 is FVKESK. CDR3 in amino acids: CASSHRGLDTGELFF. CDR3 nucleotide sequence: TGTGCCAGCAGCCACAGAGGACTAGACACCGGGGAGCTGTTTTTT.

This clone was seen more than once but under ten times. The V gene is TRBV28, the J gene TRBJ2-7, with 11 bases lining up with TRBD1. Germline V CDR1 and CDR2: MDHEN, SYDVKM. V shed 7 bases and J 3 bases; nucleotides not matched to a gene: 11. This CDR3 region has 16 residues. In nucleotides, the CDR3 is TGTGCCAGCACCCGCCAGGACAGGGGGCGGATCTACGAGCAGTACTTC. Amino acids: CASTRQDRGRIYEQYF.

The V gene is TRBV7-9, the J gene TRBJ1-6; a weak D match, TRBD1 (5 bases). CDR1 SEHNR and CDR2 FQNEAQ come from the germline V gene (reference sequence). V was shortened by 5 bases and J by 10 bases, with 18 bases between the two germline ends. There are 15 residues in the CDR3. The CDR3 is CASSRTGGLNSPLHF. CDR3 in DNA: TGTGCCAGCAGCCGGACCGGGGGTTTGAACTCACCCCTCCACTTT.

The chain uses TRBV3-1 (or the pseudogene TRBV3-2) and TRBJ1-5; possibly TRBD1 for D (6 bases). The germline V gene encodes CDR1 LGHDT and CDR2 YNNKEL (reference sequence). The V end lost 3 bases, the J end lost 2 bases, and 14 bases lay between the germline ends. CDR3 length equals 16 residues. The CDR3 DNA reads as TGTGCCAGCAGCCACTCAGGGGTGAGCGGCAATCAGCCCCAGCATTTT. It encodes CASSHSGVSGNQPQHF.